The 17 T cell receptor beta chains listed next were all sequenced from one sample in a study of vaccination effects on CD4 cells after COVID-19. This table comes from immunoSEQ multiplex PCR, and its TCRdb copy is limited to in-frame clones, with some not included. The repertoire holds about 73,000 clones, with 65% to 75% as singletons. Expansion with viral peptide pools was applied to antigen-specific CD4+ T cells by the ViraFEST assay prior to sequencing. Cells that had been cultured for roughly 9 days were the source of isolated CD4+ T cells. In the vaccine recipients, nucleocapsid antibodies were negative and there was no prior SARS-CoV-2 infection. What these receptors recognize is not known. This sample comprised CD4+ T cells from PBMCs cultured with HCoV-NL63 spike peptides, obtained before COVID-19 vaccination. The receptor source for this set is a human donor who received a COVID-19 vaccine.

There are a few counts of this clone. V and J are TRBV19 and TRBJ2-2, with 9 bases fitting TRBD1. After removal of 10 bases from V and 1 base from J, the junction contained 7 bases not matched to a gene. This CDR3 has 15 amino acids. Germline-derived CDR1 and CDR2 are LNHDA and SQIVND (reference sequence). CDR3 nucleotide sequence: TGTGCCACCAACAGGGGACAGGGGAACACCGGGGAGCTGTTTTTT. Encoded protein: CATNRGQGNTGELFF.

This clone was recorded a few times. The V and J genes are TRBV6-1 and TRBJ2-2; the D gene is possibly TRBD1 (5 bases). Germline loops: CDR1 MNHNS, CDR2 SASEGT. This CDR3 has 14 amino acids. Trimming cost V 2 bases and J 2 bases, with 6 bases left between them. This CDR3 reads CASSEQGNTGELFF. DNA for the CDR3: TGTGCCAGCAGTGAACAGGGCAACACCGGGGAGCTGTTTTTT.

This clone is a singleton in its sample. This chain connects TRBV2 to TRBJ1-4; D remains unclear. Trimming left V 0 bases short and J 4 bases short, with 9 bases between. Germline loops: CDR1 SNHLY, CDR2 FYNNEI. The CDR3 runs 15 residues. This chain's CDR3 is CASSEARHVNEKLFF. As DNA, the CDR3 is TGTGCCAGCAGTGAAGCGAGGCACGTTAATGAAAAACTGTTTTTT.

By sample share, this clone is large. V usage is TRBV27 and J usage is TRBJ2-3; no firm D call. The V end lost 3 bases, the J end lost 5 bases, and 15 bases lay between the germline ends. CDR1 is MNHEY and CDR2 is SMNVEV in the germline V gene (reference sequence). The CDR3 is made up of 15 amino acids. In DNA, the CDR3 is TGTGCCAGCAGTTTGGCAGCAACTAACGGAGATACGCAGTATTTT. Amino acid sequence: CASSLAATNGDTQYF.

This clone was picked up one time. The chain recombines TRBV15 with TRBJ2-1; 9 nucleotides align to TRBD2. Germline loops: CDR1 LNHNV, CDR2 YYDKDF (reference sequence). Germline trimming cut 2 bases from V and 0 bases from J; bases unmatched to any gene: 2. The CDR3 runs to 16 residues. The chain's CDR3 is CATSRLAGSSYNEQFF. The CDR3 DNA is TGTGCCACCAGCAGACTAGCGGGGAGCTCCTACAATGAGCAGTTCTTC. Full variable domain (rest looked up from reference TRBV15 and TRBJ2-1): DAMVIQNPRYQVTQFGKPVTLSCSQTLNHNVMYWYQQKSSQAPKLLFHYYDKDFNNEADTPDNFQSRRPNTSFCFLDIRSPGLGDTAMYLCATSRLAGSSYNEQFFGPGTRLTVL.

The J gene is TRBJ1-6, the V gene TRBV5-8, with 7 bases lining up with TRBD1. Trimming took 6 bases from V and 6 from J; bases not matched to a gene: 9. CDR3 length: 15 amino acids. Germline V lookup: CDR1 SGHTS, CDR2 YDEGEE. CDR3 nucleotides: TGTGCCAGCACCCCGGGACAGCTAATTAATTCACCCCTCCACTTT. It translates to CASTPGQLINSPLHF. Full variable domain (remainder filled in from reference TRBV5-8 and TRBJ1-6): EAGVTQSPTHLIKTRGQQATLRCSPISGHTSVYWYQQALGLGLQFLLWYDEGEERNRGNFPPRFSGRQFPNYSSELNVNALELEDSALYLCASTPGQLINSPLHFGNGTRLTVT.

The chain is built from TRBV30 and TRBJ1-1; D perhaps matches TRBD1 (6 bases). The CDR3 loop spans 15 amino acids. Germline assignment: CDR1 GTSNPN and CDR2 SVGIG (reference sequence). Trimming shortened V by 7 bases and J by 6 bases, and 24 bases separated the two germline ends. This CDR3 reads CAYRRDNSKQAEAFF. In DNA, the CDR3 is TGTGCCTATAGAAGGGACAACTCGAAGCAAGCTGAAGCTTTCTTT.

This sequence joins TRBV28 and TRBJ2-7; D possibly corresponds to TRBD2 (5 bases). This CDR3 region has 12 residues. Germline V gene data show CDR1 as MDHEN and CDR2 as SYDVKM. The ends were cut back, 8 bases at V and 5 bases at J, with 13 bases in the middle. CDR3 residues: CASRSPGNEQYV. Here the CDR3 DNA reads TGTGCCAGCCGTTCCCCCGGGAACGAGCAGTACGTC.

The chain joins TRBV2 to TRBJ1-4; D is undetermined. Germline V CDR1 and CDR2: SNHLY, FYNNEI. CDR3 length equals 13 residues. V was shortened by 6 bases and J by 3 bases, with 8 bases between the two germline ends. CDR3 region: CASRRRANEKLFF. The CDR3 nucleotides are TGTGCCAGCAGGCGTCGGGCTAATGAAAAACTGTTTTTT. Full variable domain (rest looked up from reference TRBV2 and TRBJ1-4): EPEVTQTPSHQVTQMGQEVILRCVPISNHLYFYWYRQILGQKVEFLVSFYNNEISEKSEIFDDQFSVERPDGSNFTLKIRSTKLEDSAMYFCASRRRANEKLFFGSGTQLSVL.

The V and J genes are TRBV5-1 and TRBJ2-7; no clear D gene. V was shortened by 3 bases and J by 4 bases, with 11 bases between the two germline ends. CDR1 and CDR2 (germline): SGHRS, YFSETQ. CDR3 length: 13 residues. The CDR3 protein is CASSSGDGYEQYV. In DNA, the CDR3 is TGCGCCAGCAGCTCCGGTGACGGTTACGAGCAGTACGTC.

This clone was counted between two and nine times. The chain links TRBV19 to TRBJ1-5; 8 nucleotides match TRBD1. Germline CDR1 is LNHDA and CDR2 is SQIVND (reference sequence). The CDR3 has 16 residues. The trim removed 7 bases at V and 2 bases at J, leaving 10 bases unmatched. The CDR3 DNA is TGTGCCAGTATTCCCGGACAGGGCTGGGGCAATCAGCCCCAGCATTTT. Amino acid sequence: CASIPGQGWGNQPQHF.

This chain joins TRBV5-6 and TRBJ1-2; 10 nucleotides line up with TRBD1. This CDR3 is built from 15 residues. Germline V gene lookup returns CDR1 SGHDT and CDR2 YYEEEE. V dropped 1 base and J dropped 1; count of bases not matched to a gene: 1. The CDR3 region is CASSLWDRGNYGYTF. CDR3 nucleotides: TGTGCCAGCAGCTTGTGGGACAGGGGTAACTATGGCTACACCTTC.

V and J are TRBV6-5 and TRBJ1-3; D gene uncertain. CDR3 length: 16 amino acids. CDR1 is MNHEY and CDR2 is SVGAGI in the germline V gene. V shed 0 bases and J shed 0 bases, with 9 bases lying between them. The CDR3 is CASSYSRFSSGNTIYF. The CDR3 DNA reads TGTGCCAGCAGTTACTCGAGGTTCAGCTCTGGAAACACCATATATTTT.

The CDR3 sequence: CASSEAQRRSTNQETQYF. For the CDR3, the DNA is TGTGCCAGCAGTGAAGCGCAGAGGCGGAGCACTAATCAAGAGACCCAGTACTTC. V usage is TRBV2 and J usage is TRBJ2-5; D remains ambiguous. The CDR3 runs to 18 residues. Deletions cut 0 bases from V and 2 bases from J, with 19 bases between. Per the germline V gene, CDR1 is SNHLY and CDR2 is FYNNEI.

This clone was counted between two and nine times. The sample carries other DNA sequences with the same CDR3. CDR3 DNA: TGCGCCAGCAGCTTCGACAGGGGAACTGAAGCTTTCTTT. Translation gives CASSFDRGTEAFF. The chain employs TRBV5-1 and TRBJ1-1; 8 bases line up with TRBD1. CDR3 size: 13 residues. V shed 2 bases, J shed 5 bases, and the junction held 2 bases outside the gene matches. Germline assignment: CDR1 SGHRS and CDR2 YFSETQ.

The rearrangement joins TRBV10-3 to TRBJ2-1; tentatively, D is TRBD1 (5 bases). The length of the CDR3 is 14 residues. The germline CDR1 and CDR2 sequences are ENHRY and SYGVKD. V was pared by 3 bases and J by 8 bases, with 14 bases between. The DNA of the CDR3 is TGTGCCATCAGTGACAGGGAATCGAGCTATGAGCAGTTCTTC. It translates to CAISDRESSYEQFF.

CDR3 sequence reads: CASSSLTSRNTDTQYF. CDR3 DNA sequence: TGTGCCAGCAGCTCCCTGACTAGCAGGAACACAGATACGCAGTATTTT. This sequence joins TRBV6-2 or TRBV6-3 and TRBJ2-3, with 7 bases identical to TRBD2. The trim removed 6 bases at V and 2 bases at J, leaving 11 bases unmatched. Germline V gives CDR1 MNHEY, CDR2 SVGEGT. The CDR3 is 16 amino acids.